The TCR beta chain described here comes from a study of cytomegalovirus exposure and HLA in healthy donors. This CDR3 has 16 residues. V lost 4 bases and J 0 bases, leaving 11 bases between the germline ends. CDR1 and CDR2 from the germline V gene are SGHRS and YFSETQ. The PCR ran on 60 Vbeta and 13 Jbeta primers. The data were produced by immunoSEQ multiplex PCR, yet TCRdb's version contains in-frame clones alone and is incomplete. The sample holds 150,000 to 200,000 clones, approximately 85% seen once. The clonotype originates from a man aged 18 to 29 in good health and CMV-seronegative. The rearrangement links TRBV5-1 to TRBJ2-6; TRBD1 is a possible D gene (5 bases). The sample comprised PBMCs. The CDR3 sequence is CASSVDKNSGANVLTF. CDR3 DNA: TGCGCCAGCAGCGTGGACAAGAACTCTGGGGCCAACGTCCTGACTTTC.